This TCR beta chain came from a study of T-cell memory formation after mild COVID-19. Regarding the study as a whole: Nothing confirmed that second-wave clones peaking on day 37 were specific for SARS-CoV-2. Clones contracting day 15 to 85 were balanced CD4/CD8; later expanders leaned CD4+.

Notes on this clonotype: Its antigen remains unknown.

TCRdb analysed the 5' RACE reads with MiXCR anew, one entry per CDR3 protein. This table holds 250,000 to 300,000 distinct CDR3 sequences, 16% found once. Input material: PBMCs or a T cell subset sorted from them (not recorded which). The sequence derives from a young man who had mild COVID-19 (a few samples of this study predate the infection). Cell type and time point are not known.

The CDR3 reads CASSPSNEGARGYTF. Here the CDR3 DNA reads TGTGCCAGCTCACCTTCAAACGAGGGGGCGCGAGGCTACACCTTC. The chain combines TRBV18 with TRBJ1-2, with 7 bases identical to TRBD1. V lost 3 bases to trimming and J lost 8 bases; unmatched junction nucleotides: 12. The germline gives CDR1 KGHSH, CDR2 LQKENI. The CDR3 sequence is 15 residues long. Looking up the rest from reference TRBV18 and TRBJ1-2 gives the full variable domain: NAGVMQNPRHLVRRRGQEARLRCSPMKGHSHVYWYRQLPEEGLKFMVYLQKENIIDESGMPKERFSAEFPKEGPSILRIQQVVRGDSAAYFCASSPSNEGARGYTFGSGTRLTVV.